The rows below give T cell receptor beta chains drawn from one sample of a study of shared clonotypes between healthy human individuals. Profiled with immunoSEQ multiplex PCR; TCRdb holds only in-frame clones, not every one. The repertoire holds about 710,000 clones, with just under 75% as singletons. Sequencing was done on a sample of memory CD4+ T cells sorted from blood. Every receptor here comes from a woman under 40 in good health. Each CDR3 is given without its conserved first and last residue. The D gene is left open where the match is weak. Expanded clones get a size class; other rows say once, few or many, or leave the size out.

j_gene: TRBJ1-1; v_gene: TRBV18; abundance: NA; d_gene: NA; CDR3aa: ASSPGLSTEAF
j_gene: TRBJ2-7; v_gene: TRBV5-1; abundance: NA; d_gene: NA; CDR3aa: ASSPRGEGSSYEQY
j_gene: TRBJ1-1; v_gene: TRBV27; abundance: NA; d_gene: TRBD1; CDR3aa: ASSYQGAGYTEAF
j_gene: TRBJ2-3; v_gene: TRBV5-1; abundance: NA; d_gene: TRBD2; CDR3aa: ASSFSGSADTQY
j_gene: TRBJ1-4; v_gene: TRBV5-1; abundance: many; d_gene: NA; CDR3aa: ASSRLSAEKLF
j_gene: TRBJ2-2; v_gene: TRBV5-1; abundance: NA; d_gene: NA; CDR3aa: ATYWVAGANTGELF
j_gene: TRBJ2-3; v_gene: TRBV29-1; abundance: NA; d_gene: NA; CDR3aa: SVWVSTDTQY
j_gene: TRBJ2-7; v_gene: TRBV6-1; abundance: NA; d_gene: NA; CDR3aa: ASSVQDDSYEQY
j_gene: TRBJ2-5; v_gene: TRBV2; abundance: few; d_gene: TRBD2; CDR3aa: ASNGGWETQY
j_gene: TRBJ2-1; v_gene: TRBV19; abundance: NA; d_gene: NA; CDR3aa: ATVPDGIYNEQF
j_gene: TRBJ2-7; v_gene: TRBV4-1; abundance: NA; d_gene: TRBD2; CDR3aa: ASSQSLTSGMYEQY
j_gene: TRBJ1-4; v_gene: TRBV2; abundance: NA; d_gene: NA; CDR3aa: ASSSGADEKLF
j_gene: TRBJ2-1; v_gene: TRBV5-1; abundance: many; d_gene: NA; CDR3aa: ASSFNNNEQF
j_gene: TRBJ2-7; v_gene: TRBV6-4; abundance: NA; d_gene: TRBD1; CDR3aa: ASTKGDREY
j_gene: TRBJ2-7; v_gene: TRBV27; abundance: NA; d_gene: TRBD1; CDR3aa: ASGSGTGGLEQY
j_gene: TRBJ2-1; v_gene: TRBV6-4; abundance: NA; d_gene: NA; CDR3aa: ASRPGVINEQF
j_gene: TRBJ2-4; v_gene: TRBV7-2; abundance: few; d_gene: NA; CDR3aa: ASSFVGVAKNIQY
j_gene: TRBJ1-5; v_gene: TRBV7-9; abundance: NA; d_gene: NA; CDR3aa: AVGALSQAGNQPQH
j_gene: TRBJ2-7; v_gene: TRBV6-5; abundance: NA; d_gene: NA; CDR3aa: ASSYLGRDYEQY
j_gene: TRBJ1-5; v_gene: TRBV29-1; abundance: NA; d_gene: NA; CDR3aa: SVGDQPQH
j_gene: TRBJ2-7; v_gene: TRBV7-9; abundance: NA; d_gene: NA; CDR3aa: ASSSGQLGEQY
j_gene: TRBJ1-3; v_gene: TRBV10-3; abundance: NA; d_gene: NA; CDR3aa: AISDPPTGGGNTIY
j_gene: TRBJ1-5; v_gene: TRBV29-1; abundance: once; d_gene: TRBD1; CDR3aa: SVRQGMGQPQH
j_gene: TRBJ2-5; v_gene: TRBV9; abundance: NA; d_gene: TRBD2; CDR3aa: ASSERAGGPIETQY
j_gene: TRBJ2-3; v_gene: TRBV28; abundance: many; d_gene: TRBD1; CDR3aa: ASSFGQAYSTDTQY
j_gene: TRBJ2-7; v_gene: TRBV6-5; abundance: NA; d_gene: TRBD2; CDR3aa: ATGRELYEQY
j_gene: TRBJ1-6; v_gene: TRBV28; abundance: NA; d_gene: NA; CDR3aa: ASSPQIISYNSPLH
j_gene: TRBJ2-7; v_gene: TRBV4-1; abundance: NA; d_gene: NA; CDR3aa: ASSQAQGTIYEQY